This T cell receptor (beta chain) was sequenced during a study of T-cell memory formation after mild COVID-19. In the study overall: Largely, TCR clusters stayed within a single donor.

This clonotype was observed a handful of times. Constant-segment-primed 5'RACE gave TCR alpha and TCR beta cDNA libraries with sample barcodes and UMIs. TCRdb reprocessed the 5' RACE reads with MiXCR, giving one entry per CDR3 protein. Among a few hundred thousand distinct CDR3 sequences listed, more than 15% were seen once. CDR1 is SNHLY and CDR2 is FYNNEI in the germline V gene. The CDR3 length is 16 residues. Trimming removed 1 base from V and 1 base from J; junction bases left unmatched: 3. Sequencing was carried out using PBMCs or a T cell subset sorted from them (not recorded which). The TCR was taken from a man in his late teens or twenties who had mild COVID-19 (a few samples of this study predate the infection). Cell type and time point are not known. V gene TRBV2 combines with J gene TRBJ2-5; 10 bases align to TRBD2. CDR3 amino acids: CASSEGPSGGQETQYF. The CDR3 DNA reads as TGTGCCAGCAGTGAAGGCCCTAGCGGGGGCCAAGAGACCCAGTACTTC.